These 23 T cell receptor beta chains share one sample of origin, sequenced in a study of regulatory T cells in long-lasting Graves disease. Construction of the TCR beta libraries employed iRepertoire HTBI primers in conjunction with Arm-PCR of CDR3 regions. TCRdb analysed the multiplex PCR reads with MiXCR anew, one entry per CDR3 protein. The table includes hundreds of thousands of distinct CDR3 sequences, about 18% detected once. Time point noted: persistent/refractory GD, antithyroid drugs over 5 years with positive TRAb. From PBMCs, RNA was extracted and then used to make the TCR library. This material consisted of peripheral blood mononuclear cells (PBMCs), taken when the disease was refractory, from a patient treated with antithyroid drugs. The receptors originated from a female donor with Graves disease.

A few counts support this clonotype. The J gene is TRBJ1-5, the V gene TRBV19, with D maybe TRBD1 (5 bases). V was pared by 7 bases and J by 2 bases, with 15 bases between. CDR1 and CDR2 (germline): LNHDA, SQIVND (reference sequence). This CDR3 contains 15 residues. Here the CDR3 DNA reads TGTGCCAGTATGCCCCATCGGGACCGCAATCAGCCCCAGCATTTT. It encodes CASMPHRDRNQPQHF.

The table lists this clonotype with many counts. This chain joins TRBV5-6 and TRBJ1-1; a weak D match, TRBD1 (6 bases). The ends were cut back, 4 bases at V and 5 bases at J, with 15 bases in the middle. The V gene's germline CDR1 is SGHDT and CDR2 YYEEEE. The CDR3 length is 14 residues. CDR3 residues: CASSQLGQGTEAFF. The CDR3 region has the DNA TGTGCCAGCAGCCAATTGGGACAAGGGACTGAAGCTTTCTTT. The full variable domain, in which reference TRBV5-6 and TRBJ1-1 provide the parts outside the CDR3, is DAGVTQSPTHLIKTRGQQVTLRCSPKSGHDTVSWYQQALGQGPQFIFQYYEEEERQRGNFPDRFSGHQFPNYSSELNVNALLLGDSALYLCASSQLGQGTEAFFGQGTRLTVV.

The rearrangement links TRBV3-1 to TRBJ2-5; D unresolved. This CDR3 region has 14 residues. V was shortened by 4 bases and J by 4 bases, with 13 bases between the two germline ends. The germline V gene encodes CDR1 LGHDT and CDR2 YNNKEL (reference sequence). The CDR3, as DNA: TGTGCCAGCAGCCCCCGCGCCGGACCAGAGACCCAGTACTTC. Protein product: CASSPRAGPETQYF.

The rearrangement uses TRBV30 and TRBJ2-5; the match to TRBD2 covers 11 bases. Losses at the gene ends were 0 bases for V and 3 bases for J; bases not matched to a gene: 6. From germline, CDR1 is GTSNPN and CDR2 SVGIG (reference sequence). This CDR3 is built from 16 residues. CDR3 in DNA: TGTGCCTGGAGTGTGTCCGGGACTAGCGGTAAAGAGACCCAGTACTTC. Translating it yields CAWSVSGTSGKETQYF. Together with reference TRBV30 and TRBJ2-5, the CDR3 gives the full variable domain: SQTIHQWPATLVQPVGSPLSLECTVEGTSNPNLYWYRQAAGRGLQLLFYSVGIGQISSEVPQNLSASRPQDRQFILSSKKLLLSDSGFYLCAWSVSGTSGKETQYFGPGTRLLVL.

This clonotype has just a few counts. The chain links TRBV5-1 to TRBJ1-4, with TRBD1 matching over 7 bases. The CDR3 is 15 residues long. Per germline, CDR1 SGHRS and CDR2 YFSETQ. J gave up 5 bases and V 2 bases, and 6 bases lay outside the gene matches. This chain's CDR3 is CASSLETGWNEKLFF. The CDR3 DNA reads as TGCGCCAGCAGCTTAGAGACAGGGTGGAATGAAAAACTGTTTTTT.

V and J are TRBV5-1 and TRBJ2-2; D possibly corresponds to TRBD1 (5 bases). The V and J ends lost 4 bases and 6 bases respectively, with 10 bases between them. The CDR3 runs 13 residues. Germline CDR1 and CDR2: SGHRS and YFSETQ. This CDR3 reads CASSPDSPGELFF. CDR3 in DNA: TGCGCCAGCAGCCCAGACAGTCCCGGGGAGCTGTTTTTT.

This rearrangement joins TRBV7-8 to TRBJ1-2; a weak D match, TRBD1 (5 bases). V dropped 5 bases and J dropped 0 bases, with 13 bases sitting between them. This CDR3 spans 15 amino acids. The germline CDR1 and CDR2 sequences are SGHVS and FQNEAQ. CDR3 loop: CASSPGWHSNYGYTF. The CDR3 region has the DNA TGTGCCAGCAGCCCAGGGTGGCACTCTAACTATGGCTACACCTTC. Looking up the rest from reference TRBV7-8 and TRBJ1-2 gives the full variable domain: GAGVSQSPRYKVAKRGQDVALRCDPISGHVSLFWYQQALGQGPEFLTYFQNEAQLDKSGLPSDRFFAERPEGSVSTLKIQRTQQEDSAVYLCASSPGWHSNYGYTFGSGTRLTVV.

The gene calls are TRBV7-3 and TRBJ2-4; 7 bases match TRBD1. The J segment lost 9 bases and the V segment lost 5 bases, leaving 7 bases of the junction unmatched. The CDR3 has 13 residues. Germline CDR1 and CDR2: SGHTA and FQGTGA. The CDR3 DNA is TGTGCCAGCAGCCCACGACAGGGCGGCATTCAGTACTTC. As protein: CASSPRQGGIQYF.

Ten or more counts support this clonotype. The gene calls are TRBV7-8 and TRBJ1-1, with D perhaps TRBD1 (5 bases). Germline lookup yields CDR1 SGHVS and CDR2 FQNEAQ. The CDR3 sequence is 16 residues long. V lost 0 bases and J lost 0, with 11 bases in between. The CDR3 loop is CASSLATVGMNTEAFF. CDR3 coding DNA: TGTGCCAGCAGCTTAGCGACAGTGGGGATGAACACTGAAGCTTTCTTT. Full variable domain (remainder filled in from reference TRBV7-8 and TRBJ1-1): GAGVSQSPRYKVAKRGQDVALRCDPISGHVSLFWYQQALGQGPEFLTYFQNEAQLDKSGLPSDRFFAERPEGSVSTLKIQRTQQEDSAVYLCASSLATVGMNTEAFFGQGTRLTVV.

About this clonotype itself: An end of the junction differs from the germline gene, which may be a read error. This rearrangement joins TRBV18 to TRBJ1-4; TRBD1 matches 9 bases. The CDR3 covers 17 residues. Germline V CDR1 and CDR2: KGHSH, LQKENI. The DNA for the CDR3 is TGTGACAGCTCACCACTAAAAACAGGGGGCTTAGGAGAAAAACTGTTTTTT. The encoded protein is CDSSPLKTGGLGEKLFF.

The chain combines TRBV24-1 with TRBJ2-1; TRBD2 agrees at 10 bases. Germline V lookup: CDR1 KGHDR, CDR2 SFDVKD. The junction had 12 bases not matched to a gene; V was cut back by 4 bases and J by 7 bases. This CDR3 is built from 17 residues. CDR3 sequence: CATSDPNPGLARNEQFF. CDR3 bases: TGTGCCACCAGTGACCCAAACCCGGGACTAGCGAGGAATGAGCAGTTCTTC.

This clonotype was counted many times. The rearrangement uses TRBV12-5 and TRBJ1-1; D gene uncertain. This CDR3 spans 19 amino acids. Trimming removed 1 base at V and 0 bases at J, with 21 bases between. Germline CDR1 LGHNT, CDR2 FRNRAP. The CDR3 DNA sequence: TGTGCTAGTGGTTTGGCCGACTCGGAGATTGGGCACATGAACACTGAAGCTTTCTTT. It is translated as CASGLADSEIGHMNTEAFF. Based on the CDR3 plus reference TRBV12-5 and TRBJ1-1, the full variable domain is DARVTQTPRHKVTEMGQEVTMRCQPILGHNTVFWYRQTMMQGLELLAYFRNRAPLDDSGMPKDRFSAEMPDATLATLKIQPSEPRDSAVYFCASGLADSEIGHMNTEAFFGQGTRLTVV.

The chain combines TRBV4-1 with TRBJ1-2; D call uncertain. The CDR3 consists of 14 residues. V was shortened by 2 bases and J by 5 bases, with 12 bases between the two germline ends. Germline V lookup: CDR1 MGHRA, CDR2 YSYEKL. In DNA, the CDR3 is TGCGCCAGCAGCCAACGGGCAGGTTTTTATGGCTACACCTTC. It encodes CASSQRAGFYGYTF.

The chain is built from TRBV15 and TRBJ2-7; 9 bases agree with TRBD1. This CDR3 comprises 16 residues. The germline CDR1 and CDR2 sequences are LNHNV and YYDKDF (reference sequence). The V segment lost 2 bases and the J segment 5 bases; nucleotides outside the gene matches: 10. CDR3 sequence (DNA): TGTGCCACCAGCAGAACCCGGGACAGGGTTTACCACGAGCAGTACTTC. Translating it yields CATSRTRDRVYHEQYF. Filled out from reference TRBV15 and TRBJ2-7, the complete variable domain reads DAMVIQNPRYQVTQFGKPVTLSCSQTLNHNVMYWYQQKSSQAPKLLFHYYDKDFNNEADTPDNFQSRRPNTSFCFLDIRSPGLGDTAMYLCATSRTRDRVYHEQYFGPGTRLTVT.

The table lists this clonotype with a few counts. DNA for the CDR3: TGTGCCAGCAGCGGACAGGGGTACTTAGGGGAGCAGTACTTC. It encodes CASSGQGYLGEQYF. The chain has TRBV6-1 and TRBJ2-7; 9 bases are shared with TRBD1. CDR3 length: 14 amino acids. V shed 6 bases, J shed 7 bases, and the junction held 10 bases outside the gene matches. Germline CDR1 is MNHNS and CDR2 is SASEGT.

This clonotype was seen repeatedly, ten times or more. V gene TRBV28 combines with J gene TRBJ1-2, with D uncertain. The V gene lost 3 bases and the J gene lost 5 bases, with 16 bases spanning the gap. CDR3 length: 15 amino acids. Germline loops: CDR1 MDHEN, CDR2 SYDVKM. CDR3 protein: CASSLKTPSIYGYTF. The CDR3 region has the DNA TGTGCCAGCAGTTTGAAAACGCCATCTATTTATGGCTACACCTTC.

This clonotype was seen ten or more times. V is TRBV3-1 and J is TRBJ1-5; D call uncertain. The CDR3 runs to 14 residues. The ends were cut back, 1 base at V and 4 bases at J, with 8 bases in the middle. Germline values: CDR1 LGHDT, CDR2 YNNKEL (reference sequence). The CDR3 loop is CASSQASGNQPQHF. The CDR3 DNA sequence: TGTGCCAGCAGCCAAGCCTCAGGAAATCAGCCCCAGCATTTT.

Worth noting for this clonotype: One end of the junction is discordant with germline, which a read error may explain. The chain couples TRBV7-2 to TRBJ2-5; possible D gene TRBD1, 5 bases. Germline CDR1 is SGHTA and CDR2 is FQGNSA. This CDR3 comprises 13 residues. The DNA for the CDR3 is TGTGCCAGCAGCTTAAGCAGGGAAGAGGCCCAGTACTTC. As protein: CASSLSREEAQYF.

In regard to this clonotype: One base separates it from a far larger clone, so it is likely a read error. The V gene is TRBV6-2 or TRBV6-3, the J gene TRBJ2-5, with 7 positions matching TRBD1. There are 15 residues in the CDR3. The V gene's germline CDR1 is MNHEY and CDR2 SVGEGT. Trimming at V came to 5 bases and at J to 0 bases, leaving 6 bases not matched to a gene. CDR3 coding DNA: TGTGCCAGCAGTGACGACAGGGAATACCAAGAGACCCAGTACTTC. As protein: CASSDDREYQETQYF.

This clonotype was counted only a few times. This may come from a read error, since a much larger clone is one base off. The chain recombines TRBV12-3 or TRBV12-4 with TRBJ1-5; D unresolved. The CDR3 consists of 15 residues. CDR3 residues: CASSLSRTRNQSQHF. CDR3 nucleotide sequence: TGTGCCAGCAGTTTAAGCCGTACGAGGAATCAGTCCCAGCATTTT.

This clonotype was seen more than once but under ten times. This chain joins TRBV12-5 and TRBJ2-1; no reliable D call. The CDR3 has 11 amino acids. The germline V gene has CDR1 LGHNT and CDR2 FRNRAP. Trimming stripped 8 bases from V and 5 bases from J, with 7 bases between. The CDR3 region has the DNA TGTGCTAGTTCCCTTCACAATGAGCAGTTCTTC. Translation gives CASSLHNEQFF.

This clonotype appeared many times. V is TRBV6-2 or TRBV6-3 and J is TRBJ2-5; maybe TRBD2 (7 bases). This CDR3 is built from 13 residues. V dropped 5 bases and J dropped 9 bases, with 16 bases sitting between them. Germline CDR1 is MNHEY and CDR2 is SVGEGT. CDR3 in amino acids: CASSPGGQPSQYF. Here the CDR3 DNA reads TGTGCCAGCAGTCCGGGGGGCCAACCATCCCAGTACTTC.

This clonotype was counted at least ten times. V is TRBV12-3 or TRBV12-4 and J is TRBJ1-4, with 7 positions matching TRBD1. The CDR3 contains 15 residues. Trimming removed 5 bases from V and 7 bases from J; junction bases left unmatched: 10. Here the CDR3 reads CASSQGGGGSEKLFF. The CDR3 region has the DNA TGTGCCAGCAGTCAGGGGGGAGGGGGCAGTGAAAAACTGTTTTTT.